This TCR beta chain was identified during a study of cytomegalovirus exposure and HLA in healthy donors. This clone turned up a few times. No antigen is known for it. Both 60 Vbeta primers and 13 Jbeta primers went into the PCR. The protocol was immunoSEQ multiplex PCR, while the TCRdb copy is restricted to in-frame clones and leaves out a portion. The repertoire holds some 170,000 clones, with 9.5% as singletons. Study-wide findings and caveats: There was a cluster of highly shared sequence variants that was likely a sequencing artifact. Analysis performed later found 16,951 TCR beta sequences associated with HLA alleles at 0.05 false discovery rate. In an earlier analysis, most TCR beta V segments were productive about 87% or about 30% of the time.

V trimming: 6 bases; J trimming: 6 bases; junction bases outside the gene matches: 10. Germline values: CDR1 ENHRY, CDR2 SYGVKD. This CDR3 has 14 residues. Unrecorded immune exposures were likely, despite nominal health at sampling. This rearrangement joins TRBV10-3 to TRBJ1-1; TRBD1 matches at 7 bases. The specimen was PBMCs. This clonotype was sampled from a woman in her 30s in good health and CMV-seropositive. The CDR3 bases are TGTGCCATCAGATCAGGGGGAAGGTCATCTGAAGCTTTCTTT. It yields the protein CAIRSGGRSSEAFF.